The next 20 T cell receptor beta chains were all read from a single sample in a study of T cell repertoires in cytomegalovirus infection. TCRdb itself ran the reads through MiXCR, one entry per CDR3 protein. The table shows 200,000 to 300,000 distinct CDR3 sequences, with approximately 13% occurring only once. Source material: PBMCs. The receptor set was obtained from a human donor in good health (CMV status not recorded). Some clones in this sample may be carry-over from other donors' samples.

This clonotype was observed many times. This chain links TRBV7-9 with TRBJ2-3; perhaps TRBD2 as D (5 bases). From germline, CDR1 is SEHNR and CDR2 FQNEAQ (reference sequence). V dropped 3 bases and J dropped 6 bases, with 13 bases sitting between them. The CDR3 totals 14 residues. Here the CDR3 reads CASSLETRWDTQYF. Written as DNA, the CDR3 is TGTGCCAGCAGCTTGGAAACTAGGTGGGATACGCAGTATTTT.

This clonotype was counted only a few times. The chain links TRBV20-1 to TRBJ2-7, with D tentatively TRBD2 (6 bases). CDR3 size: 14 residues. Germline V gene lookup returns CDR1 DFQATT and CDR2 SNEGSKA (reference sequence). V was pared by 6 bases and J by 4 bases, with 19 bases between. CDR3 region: CSASHRDSSYEQYF. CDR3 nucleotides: TGCAGTGCATCCCACCGGGACTCATCGTACGAGCAGTACTTC.

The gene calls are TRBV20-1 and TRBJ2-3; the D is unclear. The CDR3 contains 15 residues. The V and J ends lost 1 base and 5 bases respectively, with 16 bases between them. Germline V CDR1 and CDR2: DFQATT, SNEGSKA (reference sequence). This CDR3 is CSARASVLLGDTQYF. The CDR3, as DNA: TGCAGTGCTAGAGCCTCCGTTCTCCTCGGAGATACGCAGTATTTT.

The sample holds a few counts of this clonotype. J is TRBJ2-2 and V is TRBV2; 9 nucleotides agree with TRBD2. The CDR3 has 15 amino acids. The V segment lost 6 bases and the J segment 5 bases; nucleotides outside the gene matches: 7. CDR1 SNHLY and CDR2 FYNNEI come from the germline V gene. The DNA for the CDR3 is TGTGCCAGCAGAAAAAGCCTAGCGGGGACCGGGGAGCTGTTTTTT. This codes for CASRKSLAGTGELFF.

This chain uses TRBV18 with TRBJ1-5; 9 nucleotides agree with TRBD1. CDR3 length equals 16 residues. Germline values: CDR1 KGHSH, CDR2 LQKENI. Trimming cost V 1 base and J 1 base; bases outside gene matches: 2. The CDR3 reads CASSPQGQGSNQPQHF. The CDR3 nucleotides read TGTGCCAGCTCACCACAGGGACAGGGCAGCAATCAGCCCCAGCATTTT.

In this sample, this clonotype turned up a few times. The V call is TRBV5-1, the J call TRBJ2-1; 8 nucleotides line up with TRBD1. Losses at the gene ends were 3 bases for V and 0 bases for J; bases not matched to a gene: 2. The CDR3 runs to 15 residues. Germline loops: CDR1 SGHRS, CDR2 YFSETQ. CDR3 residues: CASSYGQGSYNEQFF. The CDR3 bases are TGCGCCAGCAGCTACGGACAGGGCTCCTACAATGAGCAGTTCTTC. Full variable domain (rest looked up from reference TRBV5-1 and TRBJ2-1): KAGVTQTPRYLIKTRGQQVTLSCSPISGHRSVSWYQQTPGQGLQFLFEYFSETQRNKGNFPGRFSGRQFSNSRSEMNVSTLELGDSALYLCASSYGQGSYNEQFFGPGTRLTVL.

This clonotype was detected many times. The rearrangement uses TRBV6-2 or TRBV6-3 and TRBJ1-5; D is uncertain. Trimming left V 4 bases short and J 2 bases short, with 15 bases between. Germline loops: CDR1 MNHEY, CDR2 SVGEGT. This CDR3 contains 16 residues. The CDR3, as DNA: TGTGCCAGCAGTTCCCGGGCCAGCCATGGCAATCAGCCCCAGCATTTT. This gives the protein CASSSRASHGNQPQHF.

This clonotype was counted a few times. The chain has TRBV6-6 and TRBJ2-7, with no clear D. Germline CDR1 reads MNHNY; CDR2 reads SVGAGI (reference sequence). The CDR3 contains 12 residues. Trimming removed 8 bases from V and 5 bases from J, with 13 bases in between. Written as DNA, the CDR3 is TGTGCCAGCGGACCGCACCGGGACGAGCAGTACTTC. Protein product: CASGPHRDEQYF.

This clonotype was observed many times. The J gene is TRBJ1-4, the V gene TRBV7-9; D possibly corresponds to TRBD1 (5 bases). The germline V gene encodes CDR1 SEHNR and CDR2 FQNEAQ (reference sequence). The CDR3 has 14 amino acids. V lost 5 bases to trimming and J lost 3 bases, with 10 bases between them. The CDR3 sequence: CASSGGLSNEKLFF. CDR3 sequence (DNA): TGTGCCAGCAGCGGGGGGTTGTCTAATGAAAAACTGTTTTTT.

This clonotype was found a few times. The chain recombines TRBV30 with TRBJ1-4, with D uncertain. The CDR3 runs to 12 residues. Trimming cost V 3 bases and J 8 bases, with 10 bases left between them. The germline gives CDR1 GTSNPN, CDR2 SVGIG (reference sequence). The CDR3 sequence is CAWRVQKEKLFF. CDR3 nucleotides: TGTGCCTGGAGAGTACAGAAGGAAAAACTGTTTTTT.

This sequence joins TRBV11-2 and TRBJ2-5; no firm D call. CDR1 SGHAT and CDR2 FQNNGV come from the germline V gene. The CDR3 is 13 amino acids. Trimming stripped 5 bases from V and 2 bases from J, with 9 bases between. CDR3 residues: CASSPARQETQYF. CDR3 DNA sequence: TGTGCCAGCAGCCCCGCCAGGCAAGAGACCCAGTACTTC.

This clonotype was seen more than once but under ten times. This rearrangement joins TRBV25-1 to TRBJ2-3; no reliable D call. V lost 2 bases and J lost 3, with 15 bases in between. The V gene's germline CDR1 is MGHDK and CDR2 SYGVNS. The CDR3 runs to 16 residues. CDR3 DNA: TGTGCCAGCAGTGAAAGTTGGACGGATGGGACAGATACGCAGTATTTT. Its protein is CASSESWTDGTDTQYF. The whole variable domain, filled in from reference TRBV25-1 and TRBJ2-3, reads EADIYQTPRYLVIGTGKKITLECSQTMGHDKMYWYQQDPGMELHLIHYSYGVNSTEKGDLSSESTVSRIRTEHFPLTLESARPSHTSQYLCASSESWTDGTDTQYFGPGTRLTVL.

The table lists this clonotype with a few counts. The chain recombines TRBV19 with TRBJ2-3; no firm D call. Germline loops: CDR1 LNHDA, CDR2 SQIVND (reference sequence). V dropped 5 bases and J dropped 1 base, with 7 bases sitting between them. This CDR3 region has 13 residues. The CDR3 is CASSGRRTDTQYF. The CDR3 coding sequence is TGTGCCAGTAGTGGTCGGCGCACAGATACGCAGTATTTT.

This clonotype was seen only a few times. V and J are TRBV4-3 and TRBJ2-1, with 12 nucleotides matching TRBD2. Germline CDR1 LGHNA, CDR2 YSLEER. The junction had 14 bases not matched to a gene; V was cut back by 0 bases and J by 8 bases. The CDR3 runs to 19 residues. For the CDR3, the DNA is TGCGCCAGCAGCCAAGAAAAGATGAAAAGACTAGCGGGAGAGGATGAGCAGTTCTTC. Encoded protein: CASSQEKMKRLAGEDEQFF.

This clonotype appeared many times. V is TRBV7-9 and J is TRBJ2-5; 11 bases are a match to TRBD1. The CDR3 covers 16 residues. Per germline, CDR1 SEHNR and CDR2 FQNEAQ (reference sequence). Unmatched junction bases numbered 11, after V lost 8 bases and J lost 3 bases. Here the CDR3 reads CASGNIRDRGKETQYF. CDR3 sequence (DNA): TGTGCCAGCGGCAACATCCGGGACAGGGGGAAAGAGACCCAGTACTTC.

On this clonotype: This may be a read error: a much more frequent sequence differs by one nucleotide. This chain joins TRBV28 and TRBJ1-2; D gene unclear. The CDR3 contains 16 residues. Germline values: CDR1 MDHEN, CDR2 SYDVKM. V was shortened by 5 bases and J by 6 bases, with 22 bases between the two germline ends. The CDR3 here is CASSPRGTFEGDGYTF. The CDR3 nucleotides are TGTGCCAGCAGTCCCCGTGGTACCTTCGAAGGAGATGGCTACACCTTC.

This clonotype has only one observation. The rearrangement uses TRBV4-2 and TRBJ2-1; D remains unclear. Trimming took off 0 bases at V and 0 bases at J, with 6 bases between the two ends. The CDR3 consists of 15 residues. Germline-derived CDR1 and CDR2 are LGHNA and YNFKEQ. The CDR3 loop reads CASSQDDGSYNEQFF. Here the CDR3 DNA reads TGTGCCAGCAGCCAAGATGACGGCTCCTACAATGAGCAGTTCTTC.

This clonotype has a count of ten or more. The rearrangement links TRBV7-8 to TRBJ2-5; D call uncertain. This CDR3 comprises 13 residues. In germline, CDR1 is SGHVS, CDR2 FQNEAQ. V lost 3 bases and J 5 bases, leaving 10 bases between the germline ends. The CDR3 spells CASSFQIRETQYF. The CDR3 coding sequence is TGTGCCAGCAGCTTCCAGATAAGGGAGACCCAGTACTTC.

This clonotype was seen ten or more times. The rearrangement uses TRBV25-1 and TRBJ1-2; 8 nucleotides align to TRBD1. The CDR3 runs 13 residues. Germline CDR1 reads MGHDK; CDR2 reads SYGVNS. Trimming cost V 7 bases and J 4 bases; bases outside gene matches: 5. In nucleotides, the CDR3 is TGTGCCAGCACCCCCGGGACAGGCTATGGCTACACCTTC. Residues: CASTPGTGYGYTF.

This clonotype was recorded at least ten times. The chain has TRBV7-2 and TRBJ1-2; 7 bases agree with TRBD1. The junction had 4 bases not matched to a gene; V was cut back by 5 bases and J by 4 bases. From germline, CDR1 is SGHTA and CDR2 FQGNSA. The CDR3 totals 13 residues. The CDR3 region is CASSRDSSYGYTF. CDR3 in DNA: TGTGCCAGCAGCCGGGACAGCTCCTATGGCTACACCTTC.